This TCR beta chain was found in a study of OX40 agonist ivuxolimab in advanced cancers. The overall study: Past anti-PD-1, anti-PD-L1 or anti-CTLA-4 therapy was accepted, and 40% had received some.

Concerning this clone itself: Its antigen remains unidentified.

Patients were ineligible given autoimmune disease history or systemic immunosuppression. The study's findings and limits: Some patients who did not respond also had low normalized T-cell clonal expansion.

This CDR3 region has 15 residues. The V and J ends lost 5 bases and 5 bases respectively, with 17 bases between them. CDR1 is MDHEN and CDR2 is SYDVKM in the germline V gene. The protocol was immunoSEQ multiplex PCR, while the TCRdb copy is restricted to in-frame clones and leaves out a portion. The table lists about 50,000 clones, 80% of them singletons. The source of this sequence is an adult with an advanced solid tumor such as melanoma, head and neck, liver or kidney cancer. The chain links TRBV28 to TRBJ2-3; D gene uncertain. This sample comprised CD4+ or CD8+ T cells sorted from blood, obtained in a trial of the OX40 agonist ivuxolimab. The CDR3, as DNA: TGTGCCAGCAGTCTTCAGGAAGGGCCAAAAGATACGCAGTATTTT. Protein product: CASSLQEGPKDTQYF.